This T cell receptor (beta chain) derives from a study of T cell repertoires in cytomegalovirus infection. TCRdb re-derived calls from the reads in MiXCR, one entry per CDR3 protein. The repertoire holds 150,000 to 200,000 distinct CDR3 sequences, with roughly a fifth as singletons. V was cut by 2 bases and J by 7 bases, with 19 bases left in between. The CDR3 runs to 17 residues. Germline V CDR1 and CDR2: SGHKS, YYEKEE (reference sequence). This clonotype has a count of ten or more. The clonotype comes from a human donor in good health (CMV status not recorded). Some clones in this sample may be carry-over from other donors' samples. Specimen: PBMCs. The rearrangement uses TRBV5-5 and TRBJ1-6; D uncertain. CDR3 sequence reads: CASSLRTLNFANSPLHF. CDR3 DNA: TGTGCCAGCAGCTTACGGACTCTCAACTTTGCAAATTCACCCCTCCACTTT.